The source of this T cell receptor beta chain is a study of neoadjuvant anti-PD-1 for oral cavity cancer. Study-wide context: Nivolumab at 3 mg/kg was mostly given biweekly, three to four doses, pre-surgery. Patients without progression received a fourth nivolumab dose around day 43, then surgical resection on days 50-56.

With 0 bases removed from V and 5 bases from J, the gap between germline ends came to 13 bases. Germline V gives CDR1 MNHNS, CDR2 SASEGT. CDR3 length: 15 amino acids. Sequenced by immunoSEQ multiplex PCR; TCRdb stores in-frame clones only, minus some. The table has some 15,000 clones, 71% seen once; the top ten hold approximately 2.8%. Patients had newly diagnosed, untreated stage II-IVA oral cavity squamous cell carcinoma. Patients had HPV-negative, locally advanced oral cavity squamous cell carcinoma. This clonotype was sampled from a person aged 40 to 85 with oral cavity squamous cell carcinoma. The chain is built from TRBV6-1 and TRBJ1-2; D gene unclear. The sequencing here drew on PBMCs, taken before nivolumab (anti-PD-1) treatment. The CDR3 sequence: CASSEAQTDLYGYTF. The CDR3 DNA follows: TGTGCCAGCAGTGAAGCACAGACCGACCTATATGGCTACACCTTC.